This T cell receptor (beta chain) comes out of a study of blood T cell repertoires in COVID-19. Study information: Italy, Spain and the United States were the sources of the convalescent and acute COVID-19 samples. T cells, B-cell-depleted T cells, or PBMCs provided the cDNA or gDNA that served as material.

Original data processing: Researchers report that nucleated cell counts were estimated from reference gene primer amplification. Libraries were prepared by immunoSEQ multiplex PCR; TCRdb keeps only in-frame clonotypes and omits some of them. V and J calls plus clone size are reproduced from that table; the DNA served to infer D and trimming. The data hold roughly 350,000 clones, with about nine tenths observed a single time. Per the germline V gene, CDR1 is SGHRS and CDR2 is YFSETQ. Trimming left V 3 bases short and J 0 bases short, with 4 bases between. The CDR3 contains 13 residues. Patients from Seattle were sampled longitudinally, starting during active infection.

The sequence derives from a woman in her 70s with COVID-19, enrolled during active disease. The chain links TRBV5-1 to TRBJ1-3; D gene uncertain. Material: peripheral blood. In nucleotides, the CDR3 is TGCGCCAGCAGCTCTAGCTCTGGAAACACCATATATTTT. Protein product: CASSSSSGNTIYF. The whole variable domain, remainder taken from reference TRBV5-1 and TRBJ1-3, is KAGVTQTPRYLIKTRGQQVTLSCSPISGHRSVSWYQQTPGQGLQFLFEYFSETQRNKGNFPGRFSGRQFSNSRSEMNVSTLELGDSALYLCASSSSSGNTIYFGEGSWLTVV.